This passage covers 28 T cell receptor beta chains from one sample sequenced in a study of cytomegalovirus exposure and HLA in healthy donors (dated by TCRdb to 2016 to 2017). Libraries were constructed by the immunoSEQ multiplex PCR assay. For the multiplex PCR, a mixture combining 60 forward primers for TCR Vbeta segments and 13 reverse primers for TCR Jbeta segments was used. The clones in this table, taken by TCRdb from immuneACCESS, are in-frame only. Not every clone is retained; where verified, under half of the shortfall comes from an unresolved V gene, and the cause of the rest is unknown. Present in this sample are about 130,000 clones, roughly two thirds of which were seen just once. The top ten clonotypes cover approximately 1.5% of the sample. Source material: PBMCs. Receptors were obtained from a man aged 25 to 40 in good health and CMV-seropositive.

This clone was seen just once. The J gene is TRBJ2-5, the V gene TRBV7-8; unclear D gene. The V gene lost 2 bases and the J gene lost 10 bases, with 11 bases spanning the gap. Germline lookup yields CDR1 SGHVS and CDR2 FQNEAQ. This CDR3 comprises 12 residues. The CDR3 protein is CASSLTSRGQYF. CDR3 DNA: TGTGCCAGCAGCTTAACGTCCCGAGGCCAGTACTTC.

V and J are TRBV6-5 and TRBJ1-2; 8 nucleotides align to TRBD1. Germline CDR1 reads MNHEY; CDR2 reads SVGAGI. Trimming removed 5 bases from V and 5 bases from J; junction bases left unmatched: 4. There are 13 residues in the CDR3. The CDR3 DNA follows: TGTGCCAGCAGTAGGGACAGGAGATATGGCTACACCTTC. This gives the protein CASSRDRRYGYTF.

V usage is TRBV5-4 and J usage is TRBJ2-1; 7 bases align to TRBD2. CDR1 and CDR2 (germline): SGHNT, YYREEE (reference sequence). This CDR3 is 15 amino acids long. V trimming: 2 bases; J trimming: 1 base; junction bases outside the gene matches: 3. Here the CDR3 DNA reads TGTGCCAGCAGCTTCGGGCGGGAGTCCTACAATGAGCAGTTCTTC. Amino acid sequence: CASSFGRESYNEQFF.

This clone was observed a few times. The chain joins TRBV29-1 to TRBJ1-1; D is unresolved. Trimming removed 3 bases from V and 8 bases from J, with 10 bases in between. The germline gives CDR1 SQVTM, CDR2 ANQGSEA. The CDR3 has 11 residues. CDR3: CSVDPSGEAFF. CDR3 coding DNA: TGCAGCGTTGATCCGTCGGGAGAAGCTTTCTTT.

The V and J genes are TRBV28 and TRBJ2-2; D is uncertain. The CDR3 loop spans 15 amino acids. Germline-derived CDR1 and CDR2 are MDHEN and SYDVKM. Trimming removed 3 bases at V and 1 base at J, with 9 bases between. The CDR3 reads CASSFYTQNTGELFF. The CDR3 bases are TGTGCCAGCAGTTTTTACACCCAGAACACCGGGGAGCTGTTTTTT.

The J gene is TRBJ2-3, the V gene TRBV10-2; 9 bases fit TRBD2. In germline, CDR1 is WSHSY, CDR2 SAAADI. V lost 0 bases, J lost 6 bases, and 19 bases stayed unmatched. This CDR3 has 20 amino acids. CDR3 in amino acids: CASSESVVDLAGVLSDTQYF. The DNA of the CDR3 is TGCGCCAGCAGTGAGTCCGTGGTGGACTTAGCGGGAGTGTTGTCTGATACGCAGTATTTT.

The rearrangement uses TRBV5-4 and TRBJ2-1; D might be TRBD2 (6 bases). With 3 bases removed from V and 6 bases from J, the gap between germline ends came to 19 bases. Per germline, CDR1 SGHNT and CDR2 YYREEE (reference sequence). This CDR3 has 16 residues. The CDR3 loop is CASSSPPTFSGNEQFF. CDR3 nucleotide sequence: TGTGCCAGCAGCTCGCCCCCAACATTTAGCGGCAATGAGCAGTTCTTC.

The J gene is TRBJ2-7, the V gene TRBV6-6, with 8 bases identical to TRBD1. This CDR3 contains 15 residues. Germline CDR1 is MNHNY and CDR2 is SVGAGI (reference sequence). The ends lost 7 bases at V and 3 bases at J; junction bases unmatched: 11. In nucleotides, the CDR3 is TGTGCCAGCACCTCAGGCCGGGACAGGAACTACGAGCAGTACTTC. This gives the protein CASTSGRDRNYEQYF.

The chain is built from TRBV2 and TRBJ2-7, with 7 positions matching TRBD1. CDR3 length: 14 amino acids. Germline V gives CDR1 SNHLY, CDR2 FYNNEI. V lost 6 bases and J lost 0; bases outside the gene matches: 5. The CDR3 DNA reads TGTGCCAGCAGCAGACAGGGAAGCTCCTACGAGCAGTACTTC. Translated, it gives CASSRQGSSYEQYF.

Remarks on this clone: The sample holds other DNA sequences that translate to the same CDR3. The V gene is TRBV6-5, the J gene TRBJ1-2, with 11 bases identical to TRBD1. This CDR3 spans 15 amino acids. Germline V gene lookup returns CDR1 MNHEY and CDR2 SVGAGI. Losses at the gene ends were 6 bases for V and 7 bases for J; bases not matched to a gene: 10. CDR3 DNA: TGTGCCAGCAGCTACAGGGGACAGGGGGGATTTGGCTACACCTTC. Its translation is CASSYRGQGGFGYTF.

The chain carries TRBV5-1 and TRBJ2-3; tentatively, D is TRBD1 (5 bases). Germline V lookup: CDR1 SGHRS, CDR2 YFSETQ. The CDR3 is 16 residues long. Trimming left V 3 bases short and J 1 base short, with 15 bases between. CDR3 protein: CASSSQDQGGTDTQYF. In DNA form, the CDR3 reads TGCGCCAGCAGCTCCCAAGACCAGGGCGGCACAGATACGCAGTATTTT.

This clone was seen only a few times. As DNA, the CDR3 is TGTGCCAGCAGTCCCCCGGGTCGGGAAGAGACCCAGTACTTC. Protein: CASSPPGREETQYF. V usage is TRBV28 and J usage is TRBJ2-5; D gene uncertain. In germline, CDR1 is MDHEN, CDR2 SYDVKM. The CDR3 is 14 residues long. Between the trimmed V and J ends, which lost 5 bases and 3 bases, there was a span of 13 bases.

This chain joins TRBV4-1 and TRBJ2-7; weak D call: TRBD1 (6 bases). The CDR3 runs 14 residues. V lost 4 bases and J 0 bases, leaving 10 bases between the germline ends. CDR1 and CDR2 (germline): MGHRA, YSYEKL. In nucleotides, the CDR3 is TGCGCCAGCAGCCCCTACAGGGCCTCCTACGAGCAGTACTTC. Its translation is CASSPYRASYEQYF.

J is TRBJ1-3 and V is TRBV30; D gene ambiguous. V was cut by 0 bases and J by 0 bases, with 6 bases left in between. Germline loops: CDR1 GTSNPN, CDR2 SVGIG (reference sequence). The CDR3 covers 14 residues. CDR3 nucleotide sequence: TGTGCCTGGAGTGTCGGGATCTCTGGAAACACCATATATTTT. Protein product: CAWSVGISGNTIYF.

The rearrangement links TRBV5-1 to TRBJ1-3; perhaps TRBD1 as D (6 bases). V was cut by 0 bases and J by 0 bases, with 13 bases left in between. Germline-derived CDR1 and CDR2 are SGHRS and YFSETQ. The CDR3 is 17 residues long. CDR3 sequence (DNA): TGCGCCAGCAGCTTGGGTACAGGGTTCGGCTCTGGAAACACCATATATTTT. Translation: CASSLGTGFGSGNTIYF.

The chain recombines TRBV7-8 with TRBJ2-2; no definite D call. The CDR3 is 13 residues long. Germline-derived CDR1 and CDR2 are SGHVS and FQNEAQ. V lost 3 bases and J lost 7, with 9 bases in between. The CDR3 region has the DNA TGTGCCAGCAGCTTCCAAGCAATCGGGGAGCTGTTTTTT. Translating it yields CASSFQAIGELFF.

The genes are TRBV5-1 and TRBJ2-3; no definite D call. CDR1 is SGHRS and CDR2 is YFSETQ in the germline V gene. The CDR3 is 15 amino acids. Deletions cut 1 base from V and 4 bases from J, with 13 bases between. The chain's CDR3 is CASSLPASNPDTQYF. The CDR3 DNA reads TGCGCCAGCAGCTTGCCGGCTAGTAATCCAGATACGCAGTATTTT.

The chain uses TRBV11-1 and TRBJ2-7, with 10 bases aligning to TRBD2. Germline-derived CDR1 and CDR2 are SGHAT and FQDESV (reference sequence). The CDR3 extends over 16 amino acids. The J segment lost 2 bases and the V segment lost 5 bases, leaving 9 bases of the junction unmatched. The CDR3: CASSPLGTSVAYEQYF. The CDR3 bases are TGTGCCAGCAGCCCACTTGGGACTAGCGTCGCCTACGAGCAGTACTTC.

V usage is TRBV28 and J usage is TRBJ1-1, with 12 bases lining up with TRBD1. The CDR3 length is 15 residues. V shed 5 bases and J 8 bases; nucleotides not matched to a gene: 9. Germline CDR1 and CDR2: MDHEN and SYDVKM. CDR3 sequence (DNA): TGTGCCAGCAGTAGGGACAGGGGGCTGCCGGTGGAAGCTTTCTTT. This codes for CASSRDRGLPVEAFF.

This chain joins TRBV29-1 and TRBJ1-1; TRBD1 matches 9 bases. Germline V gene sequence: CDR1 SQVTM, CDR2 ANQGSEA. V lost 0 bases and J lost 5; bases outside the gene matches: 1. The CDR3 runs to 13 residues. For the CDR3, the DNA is TGCAGCGTTGAAGAGACAGGGGGAACTGAAGCTTTCTTT. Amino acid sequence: CSVEETGGTEAFF.

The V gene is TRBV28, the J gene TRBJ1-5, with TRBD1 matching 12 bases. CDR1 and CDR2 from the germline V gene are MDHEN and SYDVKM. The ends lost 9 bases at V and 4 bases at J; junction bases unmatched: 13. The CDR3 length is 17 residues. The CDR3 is CASSRDRGPGSNQPQHF. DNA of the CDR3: TGTGCCAGTTCCCGGGACAGGGGGCCTGGGTCGAATCAGCCCCAGCATTTT. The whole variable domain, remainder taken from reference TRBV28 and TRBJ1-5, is DVKVTQSSRYLVKRTGEKVFLECVQDMDHENMFWYRQDPGLGLRLIYFSYDVKMKEKGDIPEGYSVSREKKERFSLILESASTNQTSMYLCASSRDRGPGSNQPQHFGDGTRLSIL.

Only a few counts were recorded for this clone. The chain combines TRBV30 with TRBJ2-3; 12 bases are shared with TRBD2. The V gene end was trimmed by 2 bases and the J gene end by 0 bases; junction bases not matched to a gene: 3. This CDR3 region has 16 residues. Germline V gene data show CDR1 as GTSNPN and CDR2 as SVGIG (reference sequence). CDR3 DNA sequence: TGTGCCTGGAGTAGAGGGACTAGCGGGAGCACAGATACGCAGTATTTT. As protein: CAWSRGTSGSTDTQYF.

As DNA, the CDR3 is TGTGCCAGCAGTTTTTTCGGGGGGAACACTGAAGCTTTCTTT. It is translated as CASSFFGGNTEAFF. This chain connects TRBV2 to TRBJ1-1, with D tentatively TRBD1 (5 bases). With 5 bases removed from V and 1 base from J, the gap between germline ends came to 11 bases. The CDR3 runs 14 residues. CDR1 and CDR2 from the germline V gene are SNHLY and FYNNEI. Drawing the rest from reference TRBV2 and TRBJ1-1, the complete variable domain is EPEVTQTPSHQVTQMGQEVILRCVPISNHLYFYWYRQILGQKVEFLVSFYNNEISEKSEIFDDQFSVERPDGSNFTLKIRSTKLEDSAMYFCASSFFGGNTEAFFGQGTRLTVV.

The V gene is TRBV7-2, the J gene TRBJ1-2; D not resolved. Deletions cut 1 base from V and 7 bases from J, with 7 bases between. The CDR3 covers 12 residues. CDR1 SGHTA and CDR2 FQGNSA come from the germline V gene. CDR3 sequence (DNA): TGTGCCAGCAGCTTAGAACTCACTGGCTACACCTTC. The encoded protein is CASSLELTGYTF.

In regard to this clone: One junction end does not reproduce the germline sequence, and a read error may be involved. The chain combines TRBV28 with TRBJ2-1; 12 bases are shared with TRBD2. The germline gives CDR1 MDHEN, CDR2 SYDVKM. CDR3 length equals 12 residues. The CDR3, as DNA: TGTGCCAGCAGTTTGACTAGCGGGAGTTCAATCTTC. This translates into CASSLTSGSSIF.

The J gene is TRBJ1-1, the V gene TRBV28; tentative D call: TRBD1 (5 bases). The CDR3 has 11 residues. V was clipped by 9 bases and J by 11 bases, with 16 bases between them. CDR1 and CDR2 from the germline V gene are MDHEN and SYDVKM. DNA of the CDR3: TGTGCCAGTCTGGGGGGGACCGGGGCTTTCTTT. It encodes CASLGGTGAFF.

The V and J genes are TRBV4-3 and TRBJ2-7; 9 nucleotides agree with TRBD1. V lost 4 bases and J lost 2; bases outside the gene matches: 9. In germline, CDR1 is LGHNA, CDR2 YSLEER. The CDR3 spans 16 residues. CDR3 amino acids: CASSLYLGQGTYEQYF. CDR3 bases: TGCGCCAGCAGCCTTTACCTAGGACAGGGGACCTACGAGCAGTACTTC.

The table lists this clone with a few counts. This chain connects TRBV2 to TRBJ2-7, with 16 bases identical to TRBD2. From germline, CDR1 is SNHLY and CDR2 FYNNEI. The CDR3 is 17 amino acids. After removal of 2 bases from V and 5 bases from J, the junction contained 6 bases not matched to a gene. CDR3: CASSEPGTSGRADEQYF. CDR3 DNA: TGTGCCAGCAGTGAACCCGGGACTAGCGGGAGGGCCGACGAGCAGTACTTC.